This T cell receptor beta chain was recorded in a study of cytotoxic CD8 clonotypes in ibrutinib-treated CLL. The germline V gene has CDR1 SNHLY and CDR2 FYNNEI. The CDR3 runs 15 residues. Trimming cost V 4 bases and J 4 bases; bases outside gene matches: 5. The planned depth of sequencing spanned 1 in 200,000 to 1 in 1 million T cells. Sequenced by immunoSEQ multiplex PCR; TCRdb stores in-frame clones only, minus some. Among around 160,000 clones listed, over 65% were seen once. This chain uses TRBV2 with TRBJ1-5, with TRBD1 identical over 9 bases. This receptor was obtained from a human donor with chronic lymphocytic leukemia. The specimen comprised PBMCs, sampled after 12 months of ibrutinib treatment. CDR3 loop: CASSAFGQGNQPQHF. For the CDR3, the DNA is TGTGCCAGCAGTGCCTTTGGACAGGGGAATCAGCCCCAGCATTTT.